One and the same sample provided the 5 T cell receptor beta chains below, sequenced in a study of shared clonotypes between healthy human individuals. TCRdb's table, derived via immunoSEQ multiplex PCR, lists solely in-frame clones and lacks some. The table includes more than 850,000 clones, 70% to 80% detected once. Sequences were obtained from memory CD4+ T cells from PBMCs. Noted subset: CD45RA-negative fraction. The receptors stem from a man aged 18 to 29 in good health. Some clones in this sample may be carry-over from other donors' samples.

The chain couples TRBV7-9 to TRBJ2-3; 9 bases map to TRBD2. Germline CDR1 SEHNR, CDR2 FQNEAQ (reference sequence). The J segment lost 0 bases and the V segment lost 8 bases, leaving 9 bases of the junction unmatched. This CDR3 is built from 16 residues. The CDR3 DNA is TGTGCCAGCCGCTCCCTAGCGGGGACTAGCACAGATACGCAGTATTTT. Protein sequence: CASRSLAGTSTDTQYF.

The chain recombines TRBV11-2 with TRBJ2-5; D ambiguous. Per the germline V gene, CDR1 is SGHAT and CDR2 is FQNNGV. The length of the CDR3 is 14 residues. With 5 bases removed from V and 5 bases from J, the gap between germline ends came to 15 bases. For the CDR3, the DNA is TGTGCCAGCAGCACGACCCAGATAGTGGAGACCCAGTACTTC. Translation gives CASSTTQIVETQYF.

This chain joins TRBV11-2 and TRBJ2-2, with a possible D match to TRBD1 (7 bases). Deletions cut 1 base from V and 6 bases from J, with 12 bases between. This CDR3 spans 15 amino acids. Per germline, CDR1 SGHAT and CDR2 FQNNGV. CDR3 sequence reads: CASSLVPRGAGELFF. DNA for the CDR3: TGTGCCAGCAGCTTAGTCCCCAGGGGGGCCGGGGAGCTGTTTTTT.

The CDR3 DNA is TGTGCCAGCAGTGGCACGGTTGGGACCAGCTCCTACGAGCAGTACTTC. Translating it yields CASSGTVGTSSYEQYF. The chain carries TRBV28 and TRBJ2-7; D may be TRBD1 or TRBD2 (5 bases each). This CDR3 region has 16 residues. Looked up from germline, CDR1 is MDHEN and CDR2 is SYDVKM. V shed 5 bases and J shed 0 bases, with 17 bases lying between them.

The genes are TRBV15 and TRBJ2-5; tentatively, D is TRBD1 or TRBD2 (6 bases each). The length of the CDR3 is 15 residues. Germline V lookup: CDR1 LNHNV, CDR2 YYDKDF (reference sequence). Between the trimmed V and J ends, which lost 4 bases and 5 bases, there was a span of 17 bases. The CDR3 is CATSKEQGGEETQYF. Written as DNA, the CDR3 is TGTGCCACCAGCAAAGAACAGGGAGGAGAGGAGACCCAGTACTTC. Full variable domain (missing parts from reference TRBV15 and TRBJ2-5): DAMVIQNPRYQVTQFGKPVTLSCSQTLNHNVMYWYQQKSSQAPKLLFHYYDKDFNNEADTPDNFQSRRPNTSFCFLDIRSPGLGDTAMYLCATSKEQGGEETQYFGPGTRLLVL.